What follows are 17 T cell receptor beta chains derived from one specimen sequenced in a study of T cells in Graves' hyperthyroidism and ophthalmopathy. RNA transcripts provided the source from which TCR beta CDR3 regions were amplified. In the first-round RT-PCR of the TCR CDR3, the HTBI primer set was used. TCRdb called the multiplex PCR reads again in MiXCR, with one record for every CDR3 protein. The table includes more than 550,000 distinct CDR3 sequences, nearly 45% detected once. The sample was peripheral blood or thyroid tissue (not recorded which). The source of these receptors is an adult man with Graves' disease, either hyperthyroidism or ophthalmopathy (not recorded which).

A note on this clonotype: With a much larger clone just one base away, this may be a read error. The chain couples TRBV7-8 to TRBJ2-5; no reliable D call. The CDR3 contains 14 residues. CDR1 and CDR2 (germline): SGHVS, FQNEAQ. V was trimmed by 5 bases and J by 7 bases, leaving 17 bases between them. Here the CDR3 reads CASSRTIDEGTQYF. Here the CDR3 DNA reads TGTGCCAGCAGCAGGACGATAGATGAAGGGACCCAGTACTTC.

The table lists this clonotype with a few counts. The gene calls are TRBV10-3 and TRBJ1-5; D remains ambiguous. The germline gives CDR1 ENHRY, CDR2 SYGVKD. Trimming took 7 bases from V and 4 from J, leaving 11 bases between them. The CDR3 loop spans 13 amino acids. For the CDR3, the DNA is TGTGCCATCACTGGCCGGGAGAATCAGCCCCAGCATTTT. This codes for CAITGRENQPQHF.

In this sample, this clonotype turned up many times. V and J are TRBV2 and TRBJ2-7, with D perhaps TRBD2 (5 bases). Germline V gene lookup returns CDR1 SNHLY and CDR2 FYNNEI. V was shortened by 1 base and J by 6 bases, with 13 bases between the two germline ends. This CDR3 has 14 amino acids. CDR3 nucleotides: TGTGCCAGCAGTGAAGGCCGGGGATCCCTCGAGCAGTACTTC. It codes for CASSEGRGSLEQYF.

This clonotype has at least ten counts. CDR3 DNA sequence: TGTGCCAGTAGTACGACCTGGACGGGGAATTCACCCCTCCACTTT. Translated, it gives CASSTTWTGNSPLHF. The chain links TRBV19 to TRBJ1-6; D is uncertain. This CDR3 spans 15 amino acids. Trimming left V 4 bases short and J 7 bases short, with 14 bases between. Looked up from germline, CDR1 is LNHDA and CDR2 is SQIVND (reference sequence).

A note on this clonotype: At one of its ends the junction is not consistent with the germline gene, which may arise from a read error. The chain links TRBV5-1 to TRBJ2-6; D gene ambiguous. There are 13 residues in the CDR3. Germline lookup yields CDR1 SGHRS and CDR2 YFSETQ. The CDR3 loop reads CASSLGRTHTEAF. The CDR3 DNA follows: TGCGCCAGCAGCCTGGGCAGGACGCACACTGAAGCTTTC.

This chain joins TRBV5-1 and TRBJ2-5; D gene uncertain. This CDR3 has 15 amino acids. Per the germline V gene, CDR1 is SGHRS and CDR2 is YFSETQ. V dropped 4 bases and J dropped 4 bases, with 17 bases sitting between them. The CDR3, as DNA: TGCGCCAGCAGCCCGACCCGGTTAGCAGGAGAGACCCAGTACTTC. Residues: CASSPTRLAGETQYF.

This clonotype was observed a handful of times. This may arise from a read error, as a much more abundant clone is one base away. The CDR3 is CASSDRGGNQPQHF. CDR3 bases: TGTGCCAGCAGTGACAGGGGGGGCAATCAGCCCCAGCATTTT. This chain links TRBV6-1 with TRBJ1-5, with 7 bases fitting TRBD1. Trimming removed 3 bases from V and 2 bases from J; junction bases left unmatched: 1. Germline CDR1 and CDR2: MNHNS and SASEGT. CDR3 length equals 14 residues.

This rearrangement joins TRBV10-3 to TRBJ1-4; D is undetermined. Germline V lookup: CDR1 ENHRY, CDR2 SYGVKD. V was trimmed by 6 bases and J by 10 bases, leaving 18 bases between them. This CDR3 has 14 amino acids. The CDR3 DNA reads TGTGCCATCAGACCCGGCGATACCATCGGAAAACTGTTTTTT. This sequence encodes CAIRPGDTIGKLFF.

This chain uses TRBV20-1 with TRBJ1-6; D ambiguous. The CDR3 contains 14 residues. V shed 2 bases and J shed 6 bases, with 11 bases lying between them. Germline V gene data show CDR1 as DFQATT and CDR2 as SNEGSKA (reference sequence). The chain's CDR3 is CSARQHGSNSPLHF. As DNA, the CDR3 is TGCAGTGCTAGACAACACGGGAGTAATTCACCCCTCCACTTT.

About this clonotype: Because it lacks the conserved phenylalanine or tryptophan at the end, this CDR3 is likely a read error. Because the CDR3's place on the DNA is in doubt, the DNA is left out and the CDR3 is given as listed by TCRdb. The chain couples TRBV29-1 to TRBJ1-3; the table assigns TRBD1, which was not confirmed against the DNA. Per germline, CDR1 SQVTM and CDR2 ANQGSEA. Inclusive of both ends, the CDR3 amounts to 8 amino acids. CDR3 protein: CSARQGNT.

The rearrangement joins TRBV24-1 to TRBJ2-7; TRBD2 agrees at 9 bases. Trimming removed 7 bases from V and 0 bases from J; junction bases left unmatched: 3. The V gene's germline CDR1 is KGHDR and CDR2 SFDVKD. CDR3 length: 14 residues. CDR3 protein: CATSSTSGSYEQYF. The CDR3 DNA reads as TGTGCCACCAGCTCGACTAGCGGCTCCTACGAGCAGTACTTC.

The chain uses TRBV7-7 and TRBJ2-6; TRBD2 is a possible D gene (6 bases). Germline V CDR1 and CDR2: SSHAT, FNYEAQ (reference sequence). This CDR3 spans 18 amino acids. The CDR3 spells CASGPLGRAPSGANVLTF. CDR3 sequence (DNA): TGTGCTAGCGGCCCCCTGGGAAGGGCTCCCTCTGGGGCCAACGTCCTGACTTTC.

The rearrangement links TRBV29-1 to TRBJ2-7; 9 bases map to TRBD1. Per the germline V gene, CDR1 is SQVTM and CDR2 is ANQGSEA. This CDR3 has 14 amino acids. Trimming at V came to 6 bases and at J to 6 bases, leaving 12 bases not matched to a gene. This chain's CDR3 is CSVASGTGNSEQYF. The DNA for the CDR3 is TGCAGCGTGGCGTCCGGGACAGGGAACTCCGAGCAGTACTTC.

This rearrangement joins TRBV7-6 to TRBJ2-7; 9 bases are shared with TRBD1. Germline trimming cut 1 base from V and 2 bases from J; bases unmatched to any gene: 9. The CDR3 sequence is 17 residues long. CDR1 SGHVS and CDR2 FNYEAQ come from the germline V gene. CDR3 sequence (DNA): TGTGCCAGCAGCTTAGGAGGGACAGGGATCGGCGCCTACGAGCAGTACTTC. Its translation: CASSLGGTGIGAYEQYF.

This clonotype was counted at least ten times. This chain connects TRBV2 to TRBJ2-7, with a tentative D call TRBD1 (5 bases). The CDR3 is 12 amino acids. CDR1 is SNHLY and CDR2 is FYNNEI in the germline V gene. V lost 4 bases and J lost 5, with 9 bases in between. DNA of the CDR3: TGTGCCAGCAGTGCCAGGGAACACGAGCAGTACTTC. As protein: CASSAREHEQYF.

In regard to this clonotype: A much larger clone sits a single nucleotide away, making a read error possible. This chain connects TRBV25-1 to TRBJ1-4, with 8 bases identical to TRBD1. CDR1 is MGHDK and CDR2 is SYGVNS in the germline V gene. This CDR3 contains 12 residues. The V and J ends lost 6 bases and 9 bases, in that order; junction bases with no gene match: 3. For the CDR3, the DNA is TGTGCCAGCAGGACAGGGGATCAAAAACTGTTTTTT. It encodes CASRTGDQKLFF.

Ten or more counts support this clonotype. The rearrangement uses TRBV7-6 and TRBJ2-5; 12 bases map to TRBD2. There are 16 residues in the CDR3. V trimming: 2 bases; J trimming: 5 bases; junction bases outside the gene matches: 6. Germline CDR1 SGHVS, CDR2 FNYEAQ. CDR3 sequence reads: CASSLTSGRSFETQYF. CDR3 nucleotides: TGTGCCAGCAGCTTAACTAGCGGGAGGAGCTTTGAGACCCAGTACTTC.